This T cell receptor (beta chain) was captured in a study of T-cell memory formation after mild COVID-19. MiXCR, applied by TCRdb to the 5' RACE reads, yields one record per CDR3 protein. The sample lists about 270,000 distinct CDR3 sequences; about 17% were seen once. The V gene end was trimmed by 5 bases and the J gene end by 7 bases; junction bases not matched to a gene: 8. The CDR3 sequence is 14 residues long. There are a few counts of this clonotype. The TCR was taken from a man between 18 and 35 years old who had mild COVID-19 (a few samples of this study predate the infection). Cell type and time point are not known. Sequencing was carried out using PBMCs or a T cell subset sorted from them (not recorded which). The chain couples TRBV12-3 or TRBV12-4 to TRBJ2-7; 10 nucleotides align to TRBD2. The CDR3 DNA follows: TGTGCCAGCAGTCACAGCGGGGGGGCCTGGGAGCAGTACTTC. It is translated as CASSHSGGAWEQYF.